The present TCR beta chain was sequenced within a study of Ad26.COV2.S vaccination and SARS-CoV-2 variants. On this clone itself: Its specificity is unknown.

Assay used: immunoSEQ multiplex PCR; TCRdb lists only in-frame clones, some missing. This table holds approximately 410,000 clones, roughly 88% found once. The CDR3 has 16 residues. Germline lookup yields CDR1 MNHEY and CDR2 SMNVEV (reference sequence). The V and J ends lost 0 bases and 7 bases respectively, with 16 bases between them. Stated treatment: approximately 18 received Ad26.COV2.S at low or high dose, single or two shots; about 5 received placebo; per-sample allocation not given. Each sample was drawn 63 days after the first injection (of vaccine or placebo). General study results and limits: In vaccinated individuals, spike-specific CD8+ and CD4+ T cell responses reportedly displayed substantial breadth.

The TCR sequence derives from a person aged 18-65 years who received the Ad26.COV2.S COVID-19 vaccine or a placebo. Sequences were derived from peripheral blood, sampled in a trial of Ad26.COV2.S vaccine versus placebo. The chain recombines TRBV27 with TRBJ1-5; D is perhaps TRBD1 (6 bases). As DNA, the CDR3 is TGTGCCAGCAGTTTATCGGCAGGGGAATACGGACAGCCCCAGCATTTT. It yields the protein CASSLSAGEYGQPQHF.